Below are 24 T cell receptor beta chains sequenced from a single sample in a study of T cell repertoires in cytomegalovirus infection (dated by TCRdb to between 2019 and 2020). Instrument on record: Illumina HiSeq 1500. TCRdb trimmed the raw reads at Q25, called clones with MiXCR and kept productive beta chains. Each entry is one CDR3 protein sequence, shown with its most common DNA and genes. The sample data list about 460,000 distinct CDR3 sequences, and about 11% of these were observed just once. About 9.4% of the sample belongs to the ten largest clones. The sequenced sample consisted of PBMCs. All receptors derive from a human donor in good health (CMV status not recorded). Some clones in this sample may be carry-over from other donors' samples.

The chain links TRBV29-1 to TRBJ2-3; 8 bases fit TRBD2. CDR1 is SQVTM and CDR2 is ANQGSEA in the germline V gene. J was trimmed by 4 bases and V by 3 bases; bases with no gene match: 3. This CDR3 has 13 amino acids. This CDR3 is CSVEERESDTQYF. The CDR3 DNA sequence: TGCAGCGTTGAGGAGCGGGAGTCAGATACGCAGTATTTT.

A few counts support this clonotype. The rearrangement uses TRBV30 and TRBJ1-5; D might be TRBD1 (6 bases). This CDR3 has 15 amino acids. V shed 3 bases and J shed 3 bases, with 15 bases lying between them. Germline lookup yields CDR1 GTSNPN and CDR2 SVGIG (reference sequence). CDR3 nucleotide sequence: TGTGCCTGGAGGGACAGAGGGGGTACCAATCAGCCCCAGCATTTT. Amino acids: CAWRDRGGTNQPQHF. The whole variable domain, filled in from reference TRBV30 and TRBJ1-5, reads SQTIHQWPATLVQPVGSPLSLECTVEGTSNPNLYWYRQAAGRGLQLLFYSVGIGQISSEVPQNLSASRPQDRQFILSSKKLLLSDSGFYLCAWRDRGGTNQPQHFGDGTRLSIL.

The chain carries TRBV29-1 and TRBJ2-3, with D tentatively TRBD1 or TRBD2 (5 bases each). The germline V and J ends were trimmed by 6 bases and 6 bases, with 19 bases remaining between them. CDR3 length equals 14 residues. Germline lookup yields CDR1 SQVTM and CDR2 ANQGSEA. The CDR3 here is CSVQTGGVGDTQYF. CDR3 bases: TGCAGCGTGCAAACTGGGGGAGTTGGCGATACGCAGTATTTT.

This clonotype was recorded at least ten times. The V and J genes are TRBV7-9 and TRBJ1-5, with no clear D. Germline values: CDR1 SEHNR, CDR2 FQNEAQ (reference sequence). V gave up 1 base and J gave up 3 bases, with 10 bases separating them. This CDR3 contains 15 residues. The CDR3 loop reads CASSLGETLNQPQHF. The CDR3 nucleotides read TGTGCCAGCAGCTTAGGGGAGACCCTCAATCAGCCCCAGCATTTT.

In its sample, this clonotype was seen a few times. V and J are TRBV3-1 and TRBJ2-3; tentative D call: TRBD2 (5 bases). The germline V gene has CDR1 LGHDT and CDR2 YNNKEL (reference sequence). The CDR3 has 15 amino acids. The V and J ends lost 0 bases and 5 bases respectively, with 12 bases between them. The CDR3 reads CASSQDGREIDTQYF. The DNA for the CDR3 is TGTGCCAGCAGCCAAGATGGACGGGAAATAGATACGCAGTATTTT.

This clonotype was detected many times. The rearrangement uses TRBV29-1 and TRBJ1-1, with a tentative D call TRBD1 (5 bases). The germline V gene encodes CDR1 SQVTM and CDR2 ANQGSEA. This CDR3 region has 14 residues. Trimming removed 6 bases from V and 0 bases from J, with 14 bases in between. Written as DNA, the CDR3 is TGCAGCGTGAGCGGGACCTTCATGAACACTGAAGCTTTCTTT. Translating it yields CSVSGTFMNTEAFF.

This clonotype was counted many times. J is TRBJ1-6 and V is TRBV6-6, with D perhaps matching TRBD1 (5 bases). Trimming shortened V by 2 bases and J by 9 bases, and 14 bases separated the two germline ends. The germline CDR1 and CDR2 sequences are MNHNY and SVGAGI (reference sequence). This CDR3 has 15 amino acids. CDR3: CASSYVNQGGSPLHF. The DNA for the CDR3 is TGTGCCAGCAGTTACGTGAACCAGGGTGGTTCACCCCTCCACTTT.

In this sample, this clonotype turned up many times. The chain couples TRBV7-8 to TRBJ2-7; 11 nucleotides line up with TRBD1. The CDR3 totals 13 residues. The ends lost 1 base at V and 13 bases at J; junction bases unmatched: 6. The V gene's germline CDR1 is SGHVS and CDR2 FQNEAQ. DNA of the CDR3: TGTGCCAGCAGCTTAGGGACAGGGGGCTTCATATACTTC. This codes for CASSLGTGGFIYF.

This clonotype was seen ten or more times. The rearrangement links TRBV7-8 to TRBJ1-2; unclear D gene. There are 11 residues in the CDR3. Germline V lookup: CDR1 SGHVS, CDR2 FQNEAQ. Trimming stripped 5 bases from V and 3 bases from J, with 4 bases between. The CDR3 protein is CASSQYYGYTF. Written as DNA, the CDR3 is TGTGCCAGCAGCCAATACTATGGCTACACCTTC.

This clonotype was recorded many times. The chain has TRBV5-4 and TRBJ2-7, with D unresolved. Per germline, CDR1 SGHNT and CDR2 YYREEE (reference sequence). The CDR3 is 15 amino acids. The V end was cut by 4 bases, the J end by 0 bases, with 14 bases between. The CDR3 here is CASSLLGRRSYEQYF. CDR3 bases: TGTGCCAGCAGCCTTTTAGGACGCCGCTCCTACGAGCAGTACTTC.

This clonotype has more than one count but fewer than ten. The chain is built from TRBV28 and TRBJ1-1; D unresolved. CDR1 is MDHEN and CDR2 is SYDVKM in the germline V gene. Trimming left V 8 bases short and J 1 base short, with 11 bases between. This CDR3 spans 13 amino acids. In DNA form, the CDR3 reads TGTGCCAGCTGCAAACCCGAGAACACTGAAGCTTTCTTT. Amino acids: CASCKPENTEAFF.

V is TRBV28 and J is TRBJ1-1; D gene ambiguous. The ends were cut back, 2 bases at V and 4 bases at J, with 8 bases in the middle. This CDR3 has 13 amino acids. CDR1 and CDR2 (germline): MDHEN, SYDVKM. CDR3 DNA sequence: TGTGCCAGCAGTTTAACGGTACTCACTGAAGCTTTCTTT. It translates to CASSLTVLTEAFF.

This clonotype showed up just a few times. V is TRBV9 and J is TRBJ2-1; D perhaps matches TRBD1 (5 bases). Germline V gives CDR1 SGDLS, CDR2 YYNGEE. CDR3 length: 12 amino acids. V lost 3 bases and J lost 10, with 11 bases in between. The CDR3 bases are TGTGCCAGCAGCGAGGGGAAGGGAGAGCAGTTCTTC. Amino acid sequence: CASSEGKGEQFF.

This clonotype was counted a few times. V is TRBV20-1 and J is TRBJ2-2; D unclear. This CDR3 is built from 13 residues. Germline V gene sequence: CDR1 DFQATT, CDR2 SNEGSKA (reference sequence). Between the trimmed V and J ends, which lost 7 bases and 0 bases, there was a span of 9 bases. CDR3 amino acids: CSVTNSNTGELFF. The CDR3 DNA sequence: TGCAGTGTCACCAACTCGAACACCGGGGAGCTGTTTTTT.

The gene calls are TRBV12-5 and TRBJ1-5, with 7 bases identical to TRBD1. Germline V gives CDR1 LGHNT, CDR2 FRNRAP. This CDR3 has 15 amino acids. Trimming removed 6 bases from V and 5 bases from J; junction bases left unmatched: 10. The CDR3 DNA follows: TGTGCTAGTGGCTCCCCGACAGGGTGGGATCAGCCCCAGCATTTT. It encodes CASGSPTGWDQPQHF.

This clonotype was counted only a few times. V is TRBV19 and J is TRBJ1-6, with a tentative D call TRBD1 (5 bases). With 7 bases removed from V and 13 bases from J, the gap between germline ends came to 20 bases. Germline lookup yields CDR1 LNHDA and CDR2 SQIVND (reference sequence). The CDR3 spans 14 residues. The CDR3 loop reads CASNSGPDVFPLHF. DNA for the CDR3: TGTGCCAGTAATTCGGGACCCGACGTATTTCCCCTCCACTTT.

This clonotype was seen repeatedly, ten times or more. An end of the junction differs from the germline gene, which may be a read error. The chain has TRBV6-6 and TRBJ1-4, with TRBD1 matching over 7 bases. CDR3 size: 13 residues. The germline CDR1 and CDR2 sequences are MNHNY and SVGAGI (reference sequence). The CDR3 DNA reads TGTGCCAGCAGTTATTCACCGGGACAGCCATGGTTCTGG. It is translated as CASSYSPGQPWFW.

The rearrangement uses TRBV3-1 and TRBJ1-6; 8 bases are a match to TRBD1. Germline V lookup: CDR1 LGHDT, CDR2 YNNKEL (reference sequence). After removal of 1 base from V and 8 bases from J, the junction contained 1 base not matched to a gene. The length of the CDR3 is 14 residues. The CDR3 bases are TGTGCCAGCAGCCAAGGGACAGGGCATTCACCCCTCCACTTT. This encodes CASSQGTGHSPLHF.

This clonotype was picked up many times. The chain employs TRBV20-1 and TRBJ2-7; 9 bases match TRBD1. Looked up from germline, CDR1 is DFQATT and CDR2 is SNEGSKA (reference sequence). Trimming took 5 bases from V and 2 from J; bases not matched to a gene: 4. This CDR3 spans 13 amino acids. CDR3 sequence reads: CSASRTGAYEQYF. CDR3 DNA sequence: TGCAGTGCTTCAAGGACAGGGGCCTACGAGCAGTACTTC.

The rearrangement uses TRBV20-1 and TRBJ2-5; 10 bases are shared with TRBD2. V was pared by 1 base and J by 7 bases, with 15 bases of the junction left unmatched. The V gene's germline CDR1 is DFQATT and CDR2 SNEGSKA (reference sequence). The CDR3 is 17 residues long. The CDR3 loop reads CSARGLAGGLIWRTQYF. As DNA, the CDR3 is TGCAGTGCTAGAGGGTTAGCGGGAGGCCTCATATGGAGGACCCAGTACTTC.

This clonotype was counted at least ten times. This chain joins TRBV6-1 and TRBJ2-7, with 8 bases lining up with TRBD2. CDR1 is MNHNS and CDR2 is SASEGT in the germline V gene. Trimming removed 8 bases from V and 5 bases from J; junction bases left unmatched: 11. This CDR3 is 14 amino acids long. This chain's CDR3 is CASGRGGAENEQYF. The CDR3 DNA reads as TGTGCCAGCGGCCGGGGGGGGGCTGAGAACGAGCAGTACTTC.

The chain has TRBV20-1 and TRBJ2-7; D gene uncertain. Germline loops: CDR1 DFQATT, CDR2 SNEGSKA (reference sequence). There are 14 residues in the CDR3. The V end lost 3 bases, the J end lost 2 bases, and 14 bases lay between the germline ends. The CDR3: CSASRIGMTYEQYF. DNA for the CDR3: TGCAGTGCTAGCCGGATAGGGATGACCTACGAGCAGTACTTC.

This sequence joins TRBV29-1 and TRBJ1-2, with D tentatively TRBD1 (5 bases). This CDR3 has 13 amino acids. V was pared by 4 bases and J by 8 bases, with 17 bases between. Germline V lookup: CDR1 SQVTM, CDR2 ANQGSEA. CDR3 sequence reads: CSVGAGKQRGYTF. Written as DNA, the CDR3 is TGCAGCGTTGGGGCAGGGAAACAAAGAGGCTACACCTTC.

This clonotype has at least ten counts. The chain combines TRBV28 with TRBJ2-7, with D maybe TRBD1 (5 bases). The CDR3 has 16 amino acids. V was clipped by 5 bases and J by 4 bases, with 21 bases between them. The germline V gene encodes CDR1 MDHEN and CDR2 SYDVKM. This CDR3 reads CASSRGSRTGVYEQYF. CDR3 coding DNA: TGTGCCAGCAGTAGGGGTTCTCGAACTGGGGTGTACGAGCAGTACTTC.